The 22 T cell receptor beta chains below were found in one sample sequenced in a study of blood T cell repertoires in COVID-19. Using immunoSEQ multiplex PCR, the repertoire was profiled, and TCRdb retains in-frame clones only, with some absent. In the table there are 190,000 or so clones, roughly four fifths of which are singletons. Sequencing was carried out using peripheral blood. These receptors came from a man aged 50 to 60 who had recovered from COVID-19.

The rearrangement links TRBV30 to TRBJ2-1; 11 nucleotides align to TRBD2. Trimming at V came to 8 bases and at J to 7 bases, leaving 13 bases not matched to a gene. The CDR3 extends over 15 amino acids. Germline loops: CDR1 GTSNPN, CDR2 SVGIG (reference sequence). The CDR3 is CAGQLAGAGWNEQFF. DNA for the CDR3: TGTGCCGGACAACTAGCGGGGGCTGGTTGGAATGAGCAGTTCTTC.

The chain has TRBV5-1 and TRBJ2-7, with 15 nucleotides matching TRBD2. The germline gives CDR1 SGHRS, CDR2 YFSETQ. The CDR3 has 16 amino acids. V lost 3 bases and J lost 6; bases outside the gene matches: 7. Here the CDR3 DNA reads TGCGCCAGCAGCTCGGCGGGACTAGCGGGAGGCGGCGAGCAGTACTTC. This encodes CASSSAGLAGGGEQYF. Supplemented by reference TRBV5-1 and TRBJ2-7, the full variable domain reads KAGVTQTPRYLIKTRGQQVTLSCSPISGHRSVSWYQQTPGQGLQFLFEYFSETQRNKGNFPGRFSGRQFSNSRSEMNVSTLELGDSALYLCASSSAGLAGGGEQYFGPGTRLTVT.

The CDR3 sequence: CASSAWTVNTGELFF. CDR3 DNA: TGTGCCAGCAGTGCCTGGACAGTGAACACCGGGGAGCTGTTTTTT. The chain couples TRBV2 to TRBJ2-2; TRBD1 might be the D (6 bases). This CDR3 region has 15 residues. V dropped 4 bases and J dropped 1 base, with 10 bases sitting between them. In germline, CDR1 is SNHLY, CDR2 FYNNEI.

Turning to this clone: The same CDR3 can be traced to other DNA sequences in this sample. The chain has TRBV6-5 and TRBJ2-7, with D hard to call. The CDR3 has 15 amino acids. V lost 0 bases to trimming and J lost 0 bases, with 9 bases between them. The germline V gene encodes CDR1 MNHEY and CDR2 SVGAGI. This CDR3 reads CASSYSARSSYEQYF. CDR3 in DNA: TGTGCCAGCAGTTACTCTGCGAGGAGCTCCTACGAGCAGTACTTC.

This rearrangement joins TRBV30 to TRBJ1-6, with D tentatively TRBD1 (6 bases). Germline-derived CDR1 and CDR2 are GTSNPN and SVGIG (reference sequence). The CDR3 is made up of 12 amino acids. V gave up 4 bases and J gave up 11 bases, with 12 bases separating them. CDR3 sequence: CAWNPGDPPLHF. For the CDR3, the DNA is TGTGCCTGGAACCCAGGGGATCCACCCCTCCACTTT.

This clone was found a few times. The chain joins TRBV18 to TRBJ2-1; tentative D call: TRBD2 (6 bases). The germline gives CDR1 KGHSH, CDR2 LQKENI. V was clipped by 4 bases and J by 5 bases, with 18 bases between them. This CDR3 is built from 16 residues. The CDR3 nucleotides are TGTGCCAGCTCACGATACGCGGGAATACAGAACAATGAGCAGTTCTTC. Its protein product is CASSRYAGIQNNEQFF.

A single count supports this clone. The chain has TRBV24-1 and TRBJ2-2; maybe TRBD2 (5 bases). Germline CDR1 is KGHDR and CDR2 is SFDVKD. The V end was cut by 4 bases, the J end by 6 bases, with 14 bases between. The CDR3 contains 15 residues. DNA of the CDR3: TGTGCCACCAGTGACCCCGCGGGTGTGGCCGGGGAGCTGTTTTTT. Translating it yields CATSDPAGVAGELFF.

The V gene is TRBV2, the J gene TRBJ1-6; TRBD1 aligns across 7 bases. With 7 bases clipped from V and 8 bases from J, the junction kept 11 bases outside the gene matches. Germline V CDR1 and CDR2: SNHLY, FYNNEI. The CDR3 length is 15 residues. CDR3 in amino acids: CASTEAQGFDSPLHF. The CDR3 nucleotides are TGTGCCAGCACCGAAGCACAGGGGTTTGATTCACCCCTCCACTTT.

The table lists this clone with a few counts. The rearrangement uses TRBV27 and TRBJ2-1; 8 bases fit TRBD1. The V gene end was trimmed by 6 bases and the J gene end by 3 bases; junction bases not matched to a gene: 13. The CDR3 covers 17 residues. Germline values: CDR1 MNHEY, CDR2 SMNVEV (reference sequence). In nucleotides, the CDR3 is TGTGCCAGCAGCCGCAGGCCGGGACAGGAGTTCTACAATGAGCAGTTCTTC. Translated: CASSRRPGQEFYNEQFF.

The chain uses TRBV7-3 and TRBJ1-1; TRBD1 aligns across 11 bases. Germline CDR1 is SGHTA and CDR2 is FQGTGA. The CDR3 consists of 15 residues. J was trimmed by 1 base and V by 2 bases; bases with no gene match: 0. CDR3 in amino acids: CASSLGQGANTEAFF. In DNA, the CDR3 is TGTGCCAGCAGCTTAGGACAGGGGGCGAACACTGAAGCTTTCTTT. The full variable domain, rest sourced from reference TRBV7-3 and TRBJ1-1, is GAGVSQTPSNKVTEKGKYVELRCDPISGHTALYWYRQSLGQGPEFLIYFQGTGAADDSGLPNDRFFAVRPEGSVSTLKIQRTERGDSAVYLCASSLGQGANTEAFFGQGTRLTVV.

This clone was found a few times. CDR3 in amino acids: CASKTGQGDTGELFF. The DNA for the CDR3 is TGCGCCTCTAAAACGGGACAGGGTGACACCGGGGAGCTGTTTTTT. The chain uses TRBV5-1 and TRBJ2-2, with 9 bases lining up with TRBD1. From germline, CDR1 is SGHRS and CDR2 YFSETQ. J was trimmed by 3 bases and V by 10 bases; bases with no gene match: 10. The CDR3 loop spans 15 amino acids. Full variable domain (outside the CDR3, taken from reference TRBV5-1 and TRBJ2-2): KAGVTQTPRYLIKTRGQQVTLSCSPISGHRSVSWYQQTPGQGLQFLFEYFSETQRNKGNFPGRFSGRQFSNSRSEMNVSTLELGDSALYLCASKTGQGDTGELFFGEGSRLTVL.

This chain joins TRBV30 and TRBJ1-1, with D maybe TRBD1 (5 bases). Looked up from germline, CDR1 is GTSNPN and CDR2 is SVGIG (reference sequence). V lost 4 bases and J 10 bases, leaving 10 bases between the germline ends. CDR3 length: 10 residues. The CDR3 reads CAWTGVGAFF. CDR3 in DNA: TGTGCCTGGACGGGGGTAGGAGCTTTCTTT.

This chain connects TRBV18 to TRBJ1-1; 9 positions agree with TRBD1. The CDR3 contains 16 residues. CDR1 is KGHSH, CDR2 LQKENI, per germline. V was clipped by 2 bases and J by 1 base; unmatched bases: 5. CDR3 bases: TGTGCCAGCTCACCAAAATCGGGACAGGGGAACACTGAAGCTTTCTTT. This sequence encodes CASSPKSGQGNTEAFF.

This chain uses TRBV7-9 with TRBJ1-2; the match to TRBD1 covers 8 bases. V was pared by 4 bases and J by 2 bases, with 3 bases of the junction left unmatched. Germline-derived CDR1 and CDR2 are SEHNR and FQNEAQ (reference sequence). The CDR3 length is 14 residues. CDR3 protein: CASSSNRGNYGYTF. CDR3 sequence (DNA): TGTGCCAGCAGCTCTAACAGGGGGAACTATGGCTACACCTTC.

The chain combines TRBV15 with TRBJ2-1, with TRBD2 matching over 9 bases. The germline gives CDR1 LNHNV, CDR2 YYDKDF (reference sequence). The junction had 11 bases not matched to a gene; V was cut back by 0 bases and J by 8 bases. The CDR3 runs 17 residues. In DNA, the CDR3 is TGTGCCACCAGCAGAGAGCCCAGAAGGACTAGCGTGGATGAGCAGTTCTTC. The encoded protein is CATSREPRRTSVDEQFF.

V gene TRBV3-1 (or the pseudogene TRBV3-2) combines with J gene TRBJ1-4; no definite D call. The germline V gene has CDR1 LGHDT and CDR2 YNNKEL (reference sequence). CDR3 length: 14 residues. The V end lost 2 bases, the J end lost 2 bases, and 6 bases lay between the germline ends. The CDR3 is CASSQSGTNEKLFF. In DNA, the CDR3 is TGTGCCAGCAGCCAATCGGGGACTAATGAAAAACTGTTTTTT.

This rearrangement joins TRBV19 to TRBJ2-6; D perhaps matches TRBD1 (5 bases). V lost 4 bases and J 13 bases, leaving 17 bases between the germline ends. Germline CDR1 and CDR2: LNHDA and SQIVND (reference sequence). There are 14 residues in the CDR3. The CDR3 nucleotides read TGTGCCAGTAGTACCGTAGGACAACGCCTGGTCCTGACTTTC. This sequence encodes CASSTVGQRLVLTF.

The chain combines TRBV2 with TRBJ2-7; 9 bases are shared with TRBD1. Germline V gene sequence: CDR1 SNHLY, CDR2 FYNNEI. V was pared by 7 bases and J by 4 bases, with 5 bases of the junction left unmatched. The CDR3 is 13 amino acids. CDR3 in DNA: TGTGCCAGCAATCCGGGACAGGGTTACGAGCAGTACTTC. Translated: CASNPGQGYEQYF.

This rearrangement joins TRBV5-4 to TRBJ2-7, with 9 positions matching TRBD1. With V trimmed by 3 bases and J by 2 bases, 3 bases remained unmatched. The CDR3 has 14 amino acids. CDR1 is SGHNT and CDR2 is YYREEE in the germline V gene (reference sequence). CDR3 DNA: TGTGCCAGCAGCTGGGGACAGGGAGCCTACGAGCAGTACTTC. Protein: CASSWGQGAYEQYF. Supplemented by reference TRBV5-4 and TRBJ2-7, the full variable domain reads ETGVTQSPTHLIKTRGQQVTLRCSSQSGHNTVSWYQQALGQGPQFIFQYYREEENGRGNFPPRFSGLQFPNYSSELNVNALELDDSALYLCASSWGQGAYEQYFGPGTRLTVT.

The V call is TRBV2, the J call TRBJ2-5, with D tentatively TRBD2 (5 bases). Trimming pared 7 bases from V and 5 bases from J, leaving 17 bases between. Germline CDR1 reads SNHLY; CDR2 reads FYNNEI. This CDR3 is 14 amino acids long. The CDR3 DNA follows: TGTGCCAGCATGGACGCGGGTATTGGGGAGACCCAGTACTTC. Residues: CASMDAGIGETQYF.

The chain links TRBV30 to TRBJ2-1; a possible D gene is TRBD1 (5 bases). This CDR3 is built from 15 residues. Trimming removed 1 base from V and 6 bases from J, with 16 bases in between. Germline CDR1 and CDR2: GTSNPN and SVGIG (reference sequence). CDR3 loop: CAWSGRRTRTNEQFF. DNA of the CDR3: TGTGCCTGGAGTGGGCGTCGGACACGGACCAATGAGCAGTTCTTC.

The chain joins TRBV19 to TRBJ1-5; a possible D gene is TRBD1 (6 bases). This CDR3 has 15 amino acids. From germline, CDR1 is LNHDA and CDR2 SQIVND (reference sequence). V gave up 0 bases and J gave up 5 bases, with 11 bases separating them. CDR3 coding DNA: TGTGCCAGTAGTATAGATCAGGACAGATATCAGCCCCAGCATTTT. Its translation is CASSIDQDRYQPQHF.